Listed below are T cell receptor beta chains from one sample, sequenced in a study of Graves' ophthalmopathy and Graves' hyperthyroidism. TCRdb recomputed calls from the multiplex PCR reads with MiXCR, one row per CDR3 protein. The sample consists of a few hundred thousand distinct CDR3 sequences, under 45% of them appearing once. Sequenced material: peripheral blood or thyroid tissue (not recorded which). These TCRs come from an adult man with Graves' hyperthyroidism. The CDR3 runs from the conserved cysteine through the conserved F or W. Each record gives: D gene, clone size, J gene, V gene, CDR3 protein, CDR3 DNA. The D gene is left open where the match is weak. The size entry is marked missing in some rows and otherwise reads once, few, many or a size class.

NA | many | TRBJ1-2 | TRBV29-1 | CSGGTEGYTF | TGCAGCGGTGGGACGGAGGGCTACACCTTC
TRBD2 | many | TRBJ2-6 | TRBV24-1 | CATSDSRTSGIKSGANVLTF | TGTGCCACCAGTGATTCAAGAACTAGCGGAATTAAGAGTGGGGCCAACGTCCTGACTTTC
NA | many | TRBJ1-1 | TRBV29-1 | CSVEAGGNTEAFF | TGCAGCGTTGAGGCCGGGGGGAACACTGAAGCTTTCTTT
TRBD2 | NA | TRBJ2-7 | TRBV10-3 | CAISASAFSGRVNEQYF | TGTGCCATCAGTGCATCTGCCTTTAGCGGGAGGGTCAATGAGCAGTACTTC
TRBD1 | NA | TRBJ2-7 | TRBV7-8 | CASSLGTGSPYEQYF | TGTGCCAGCAGCTTAGGGACAGGGAGTCCCTACGAGCAGTACTTC
NA | few | TRBJ2-7 | TRBV7-2 | CASSLEPLGPYEQYF | TGTGCCAGCAGCTTGGAACCTCTGGGACCTTACGAGCAGTACTTC
NA | many | TRBJ2-7 | TRBV10-3 | CAISDPGRLSYEQYF | TGTGCCATCAGTGATCCGGGACGCCTCTCCTACGAGCAGTACTTC
TRBD1 | many | TRBJ2-2 | TRBV12-3/TRBV12-4 | CASSLLGQDTGELFF | TGTGCCAGCAGTTTATTGGGACAGGACACCGGGGAGCTGTTTTTT
TRBD2 | many | TRBJ2-2 | TRBV24-1 | CATSDGRARGTGELFF | TGTGCCACCAGTGACGGGAGGGCCCGGGGCACCGGGGAGCTGTTTTTT
NA | NA | TRBJ1-1 | TRBV9 | CASSAWTSNTEAFF | TGTGCCAGCAGCGCGTGGACTTCGAACACTGAAGCTTTCTTT
NA | NA | TRBJ2-1 | TRBV5-1 | CASSLGGSVDEQFF | TGCGCCAGCAGCTTGGGCGGATCCGTGGATGAGCAGTTCTTC
TRBD1 | NA | TRBJ2-2 | TRBV15 | CATTGTANTGELFF | TGTGCCACCACCGGGACAGCGAACACCGGGGAGCTGTTTTTT
TRBD1 | few | TRBJ1-6 | TRBV12-3/TRBV12-4 | CASMRNRGSSSYNSPLHF | TGTGCCAGCATGCGCAACAGGGGCTCCAGCTCCTATAATTCACCCCTCCACTTT
NA | NA | TRBJ2-1 | TRBV20-1 | CSARRTASSYNEQFF | TGCAGTGCTAGGAGGACAGCCAGCTCCTACAATGAGCAGTTCTTC
NA | NA | TRBJ1-2 | TRBV9 | CASSQGARGYTF | TGTGCCAGCAGCCAGGGAGCACGGGGCTACACCTTC
TRBD1 | few | TRBJ1-3 | TRBV6-5 | CASSRQGVGNTIYF | TGTGCCAGCAGCCGACAGGGGGTTGGAAACACCATATATTTT
NA | NA | TRBJ1-5 | TRBV5-1 | CANSPGPNQPQHF | TGCGCCAACAGTCCCGGCCCCAATCAGCCCCAGCATTTT
NA | NA | TRBJ1-5 | TRBV9 | CASSEEGHNNQPQHF | TGTGCCAGCAGCGAGGAGGGACACAACAATCAGCCCCAGCATTTT
TRBD1 | few | TRBJ1-2 | TRBV30 | CAWGDSTDYGYTF | TGTGCCTGGGGGGACAGTACTGACTATGGCTACACCTTC
NA | once | TRBJ1-4 | TRBV15 | CATSRDYGGSTNEKLFF | TGTGCCACCAGCAGAGATTACGGGGGCTCAACTAATGAAAAACTGTTTTTT
NA | few | TRBJ1-1 | TRBV9 | CASSVEWVNTEAFF | TGTGCCAGCAGCGTAGAATGGGTTAACACTGAAGCTTTCTTT
NA | many | TRBJ1-5 | TRBV2 | CASSEMGGRQPQHF | TGTGCCAGCAGTGAGATGGGGGGCCGGCAGCCCCAGCATTTT
TRBD1 | many | TRBJ2-5 | TRBV7-6 | CASSLDRGQTQYF | TGTGCCAGCAGCTTGGACAGGGGACAGACCCAGTACTTC
NA | once | TRBJ2-2 | TRBV20-1 | CSARAPALNTGELFF | TGCAGTGCTAGAGCCCCGGCTCTGAACACCGGGGAGCTGTTTTTT
NA | many | TRBJ2-6 | TRBV12-3/TRBV12-4 | CASSFVVSGANVLTF | TGTGCCAGCAGTTTCGTGGTATCCGGGGCCAACGTCCTGACTTTC
TRBD2 | NA | TRBJ2-3 | TRBV29-1 | CSAGLAGGRDTQYF | TGCAGCGCAGGACTAGCGGGGGGGCGGGATACGCAGTATTTT
NA | few | TRBJ1-1 | TRBV12-3/TRBV12-4 | CASSAEGVNTEAFF | TGTGCCAGCAGCGCAGAAGGGGTGAACACTGAAGCTTTCTTT
TRBD1 | NA | TRBJ1-2 | TRBV7-9 | CASSLGGTDVGYGYTF | TGTGCCAGCAGCTTAGGCGGGACAGACGTTGGCTATGGCTACACCTTC
NA | many | TRBJ1-3 | TRBV9 | CASSPEGLLSSGNTIYF | TGTGCCAGCAGCCCCGAGGGACTCCTGAGCTCTGGAAACACCATATATTTT
TRBD1 | NA | TRBJ1-2 | TRBV29-1 | CSVAAGQAYGYTF | TGCAGCGTTGCGGCGGGACAGGCCTATGGCTACACCTTC